The 8 T cell receptor beta chains given below trace back to one sample, sequenced in a study of T-cell memory formation after mild COVID-19. TCRdb re-analysed the 5' RACE reads in MiXCR, keeping a single row per CDR3 protein. Counted here are approximately 60,000 distinct CDR3 sequences, about a tenth occurring once; the ten biggest clones make up 1.1%. Source material: PBMCs or a T cell subset sorted from them (not recorded which). The receptor source for this set is a man between 18 and 35 years old who had mild COVID-19 (a few samples of this study predate the infection). Cell type and time point are not known.

There are many counts of this clonotype. The chain is built from TRBV20-1 and TRBJ2-7; 7 bases fit TRBD1. J was trimmed by 7 bases and V by 0 bases; bases with no gene match: 9. Germline CDR1 and CDR2: DFQATT and SNEGSKA (reference sequence). The length of the CDR3 is 14 residues. CDR3 protein: CSARETGALREQYV. As DNA, the CDR3 is TGCAGTGCTAGAGAAACAGGGGCTCTTAGAGAGCAGTACGTC.

This clonotype was counted between two and nine times. The rearrangement uses TRBV5-1 and TRBJ2-2; 11 positions agree with TRBD1. There are 17 residues in the CDR3. The germline gives CDR1 SGHRS, CDR2 YFSETQ. V shed 4 bases and J 4 bases; nucleotides not matched to a gene: 9. CDR3 DNA sequence: TGCGCCAGCAGCCTGATCCCCGGGACAGGGGGCACCGGGGAGCTGTTTTTT. Amino acids: CASSLIPGTGGTGELFF.

This clonotype has ten or more counts. This chain connects TRBV6-2 or TRBV6-3 to TRBJ2-5; possible D gene TRBD2, 6 bases. The CDR3 length is 14 residues. Trimming left V 6 bases short and J 2 bases short, with 13 bases between. Germline V gives CDR1 MNHEY, CDR2 SVGEGT. CDR3 bases: TGTGCCAGCAGCACCCCCCGGGAGCAAGAGACCCAGTACTTC. Translation: CASSTPREQETQYF.

The chain employs TRBV7-3 and TRBJ2-2, with D perhaps matching TRBD1 (5 bases). The length of the CDR3 is 15 residues. From germline, CDR1 is SGHTA and CDR2 FQGTGA. The ends were cut back, 2 bases at V and 6 bases at J, with 13 bases in the middle. Here the CDR3 DNA reads TGTGCCAGCAGCTTAGAAGCTACAGGACCCGGGGAGCTGTTTTTT. Its translation is CASSLEATGPGELFF.

This clonotype was seen many times. This CDR3 is CASSRLQETQYF. CDR3 coding DNA: TGTGCCAGCAGCCGACTTCAAGAGACCCAGTACTTC. J is TRBJ2-5 and V is TRBV7-2; no clear D. The CDR3 is made up of 12 amino acids. With 5 bases removed from V and 2 bases from J, the gap between germline ends came to 6 bases. CDR1 is SGHTA and CDR2 is FQGNSA in the germline V gene.

V and J are TRBV5-1 and TRBJ1-1; D unresolved. The germline V and J ends were trimmed by 2 bases and 1 base, with 9 bases remaining between them. Germline loops: CDR1 SGHRS, CDR2 YFSETQ. The CDR3 length is 14 residues. The CDR3 region is CASSFDRSNTEAFF. The DNA of the CDR3 is TGCGCCAGCAGCTTCGACCGCTCGAACACTGAAGCTTTCTTT.

This clonotype came up a few times. This CDR3 reads CASTSASGGYNEQFF. The DNA of the CDR3 is TGTGCCAGCACCTCCGCCAGCGGGGGGTACAATGAGCAGTTCTTC. This chain connects TRBV27 to TRBJ2-1, with TRBD2 matching 9 bases. The CDR3 is made up of 15 amino acids. CDR1 is MNHEY and CDR2 is SMNVEV in the germline V gene (reference sequence). Germline trimming cut 7 bases from V and 4 bases from J; bases unmatched to any gene: 8.

The CDR3 DNA reads TGTGCCAGCAGCGGTGGGCACGGCAGCTCCAATGAGCAGTTCTTC. This translates into CASSGGHGSSNEQFF. The V gene is TRBV9, the J gene TRBJ2-1; D is unresolved. Germline V gene lookup returns CDR1 SGDLS and CDR2 YYNGEE. The CDR3 runs to 15 residues. Trimming left V 3 bases short and J 6 bases short, with 16 bases between. Combining the CDR3 with reference TRBV9 and TRBJ2-1 gives the whole variable domain DSGVTQTPKHLITATGQRVTLRCSPRSGDLSVYWYQQSLDQGLQFLIQYYNGEERAKGNILERFSAQQFPDLHSELNLSSLELGDSALYFCASSGGHGSSNEQFFGPGTRLTVL.